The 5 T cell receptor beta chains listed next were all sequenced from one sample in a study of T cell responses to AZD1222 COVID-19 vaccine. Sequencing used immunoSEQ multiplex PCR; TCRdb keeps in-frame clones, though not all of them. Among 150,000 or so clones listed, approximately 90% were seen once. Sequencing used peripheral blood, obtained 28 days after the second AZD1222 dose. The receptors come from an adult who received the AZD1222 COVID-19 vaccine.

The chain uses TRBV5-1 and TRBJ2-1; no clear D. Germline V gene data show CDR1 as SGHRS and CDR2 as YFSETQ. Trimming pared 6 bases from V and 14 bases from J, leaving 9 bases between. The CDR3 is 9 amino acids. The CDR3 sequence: CASTPKEFF. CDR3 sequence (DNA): TGCGCCAGCACGCCCAAGGAGTTCTTC.

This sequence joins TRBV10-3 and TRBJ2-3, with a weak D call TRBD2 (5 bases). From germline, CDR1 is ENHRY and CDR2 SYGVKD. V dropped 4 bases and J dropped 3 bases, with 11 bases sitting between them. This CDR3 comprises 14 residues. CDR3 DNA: TGTGCCATCAGTGGCGGCGGGCCAACAGATACGCAGTATTTT. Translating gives CAISGGGPTDTQYF.

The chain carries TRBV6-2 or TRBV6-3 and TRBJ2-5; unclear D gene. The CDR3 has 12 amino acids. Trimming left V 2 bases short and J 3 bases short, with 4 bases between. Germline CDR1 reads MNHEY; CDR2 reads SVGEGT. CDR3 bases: TGTGCCAGCAGTTACAACAAAGAGACCCAGTACTTC. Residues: CASSYNKETQYF.

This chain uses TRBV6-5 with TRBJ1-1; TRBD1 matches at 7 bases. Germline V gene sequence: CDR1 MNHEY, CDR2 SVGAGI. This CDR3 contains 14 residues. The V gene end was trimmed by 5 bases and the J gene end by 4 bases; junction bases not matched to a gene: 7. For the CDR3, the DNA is TGTGCCAGCAGTCCGTCAGGGGGGGTCACTGAAGCTTTCTTT. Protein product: CASSPSGGVTEAFF.

CDR3 sequence reads: CAWNPGRPLEQYF. CDR3 bases: TGTGCCTGGAACCCCGGCCGTCCCTTGGAGCAGTACTTC. The J gene is TRBJ2-7, the V gene TRBV30; D gene unclear. Per the germline V gene, CDR1 is GTSNPN and CDR2 is SVGIG (reference sequence). V was clipped by 4 bases and J by 7 bases, with 17 bases between them. The CDR3 length is 13 residues.